The sequence of this T cell receptor (beta chain) was determined in a study of T cells in Graves' hyperthyroidism and ophthalmopathy. Study results and limitations: With a median lead of approximately 6 months before onset, the model predicted ophthalmopathy.

From RNA transcripts, TCR beta CDR3 regions were amplified. The HTBI set primed first-round TCR CDR3 RT-PCR. TCRdb ran MiXCR on the multiplex PCR reads and lists one entry per CDR3 protein. Of around 580,000 distinct CDR3 sequences listed, just over 45% are singletons. To note about this clonotype: The antigen is unknown.

The CDR3 covers 15 residues. The germline gives CDR1 SGHTA, CDR2 FQGTGA. This receptor was obtained from a woman between 18 and 30 years old with Graves' hyperthyroidism. The chain carries TRBV7-3 and TRBJ2-7, with 8 bases that match TRBD2. The J call may be wrong; the DNA end is better matched by TRBJ2-1. The sequenced sample consisted of peripheral blood or thyroid tissue (not recorded which). The CDR3 nucleotides read TGTGCCAGCAGCCCGGGGGGGACTACCCCCAATGAGCAGTTCTTC. Its protein is CASSPGGTTPNEQFF.